This TCR beta chain is from a study of shared clonotypes between healthy human individuals. Overall study findings and caveats: The sharing of around 5% of naive CD4 clonotypes was seen across a handful of donors. Some clonotypes were shared by all four sorted-subset donors, while others were not shared. The non-shared ones had lower generation probabilities than the shared ones.

Germline CDR1 and CDR2: KGHSH and LQKENI. Germline trimming cut 3 bases from V and 6 bases from J; bases unmatched to any gene: 9. CDR3 length: 15 amino acids. It was CD45RO-negative cells, positively selected for CCR7, that made up naive CD8 cells, with terminally differentiated effector memory CD45RA+ cells excluded. There were no recent acute infections or vaccinations among the donors, who were healthy HIV-negative adults. All participating donors were Caucasian adults from Nashville, Tennessee. Repertoires were generated with immunoSEQ multiplex PCR, while TCRdb's copy carries only in-frame clones and drops some. The data show roughly 2.1 million clones, with 85% to 95% seen just once and around 1.7% held by the top ten. Worth noting for this clone: The antigen remains undetermined.

The clonotype comes from a man younger than 35 in good health. Some clones in this sample may be carry-over from other donors' samples. Sequencing input: naive CD8+ T cells from PBMCs. This chain joins TRBV18 and TRBJ2-7; 9 bases fit TRBD1. The CDR3 DNA reads as TGTGCCAGCTCACCTTGGGGACAGGGTCACTCCGAGCAGTACTTC. Protein product: CASSPWGQGHSEQYF.